The next 23 T cell receptor beta chains were all read from a single sample in a study of Tregs in tolerant kidney transplant recipients. Method: immunoSEQ multiplex PCR; TCRdb's copy keeps in-frame clones and lacks some. Of about 73,000 clones in the sample, about 91% were seen once. This material consisted of Tregs from blood, taken before the transplant. These receptors originate from a human donor who received a combined kidney and bone marrow transplant.

V is TRBV6-6 and J is TRBJ2-1, with 8 positions matching TRBD2. Trimming took 9 bases from V and 7 from J; bases not matched to a gene: 5. Germline values: CDR1 MNHNY, CDR2 SVGAGI (reference sequence). The CDR3 is 12 residues long. CDR3: CARRREANEQFF. For the CDR3, the DNA is TGTGCCAGAAGGCGGGAGGCTAATGAGCAGTTCTTC.

The chain combines TRBV28 with TRBJ2-5, with 9 bases aligning to TRBD1. The DNA end favors TRBJ2-7, so the J call may be wrong. This CDR3 has 16 amino acids. CDR1 and CDR2 from the germline V gene are MDHEN and SYDVKM. CDR3 loop: CASSLFLGQGSYEQYF. CDR3 nucleotide sequence: TGTGCCAGCAGTTTATTTTTGGGACAGGGCTCCTACGAGCAGTACTTC.

V is TRBV30 and J is TRBJ1-1; no clear D gene. Trimming took off 4 bases at V and 2 bases at J, with 11 bases between the two ends. Germline V gives CDR1 GTSNPN, CDR2 SVGIG (reference sequence). The CDR3 is 13 residues long. CDR3 loop: CAWNVAENTEAFF. The CDR3 DNA is TGTGCCTGGAACGTGGCCGAAAACACTGAAGCTTTCTTT.

The rearrangement links TRBV18 to TRBJ2-7; D not certain. This CDR3 region has 14 residues. Trimming shortened V by 0 bases and J by 3 bases, and 9 bases separated the two germline ends. The germline CDR1 and CDR2 sequences are KGHSH and LQKENI. The CDR3 DNA sequence: TGTGCCAGCTCACCACCAGGAGATTACTACGAGCAGTACTTC. Amino acid sequence: CASSPPGDYYEQYF.

The chain joins TRBV25-1 to TRBJ2-7; 7 bases line up with TRBD1. The CDR3 length is 12 residues. The germline V gene encodes CDR1 MGHDK and CDR2 SYGVNS. Germline trimming cut 7 bases from V and 4 bases from J; bases unmatched to any gene: 4. The CDR3 sequence is CASTGTAYEQYF. The DNA of the CDR3 is TGTGCCAGCACGGGGACAGCTTACGAGCAGTACTTC.

The chain employs TRBV2 and TRBJ1-4; D is ambiguous. CDR1 and CDR2 from the germline V gene are SNHLY and FYNNEI. The CDR3 has 14 amino acids. V lost 7 bases and J lost 0, with 9 bases in between. The CDR3 region is CASTEGPTNEKLFF. The CDR3 nucleotides read TGTGCCAGCACGGAGGGCCCAACTAATGAAAAACTGTTTTTT.

The chain has TRBV18 and TRBJ1-1, with D perhaps TRBD1 (5 bases). With 3 bases removed from V and 4 bases from J, the gap between germline ends came to 6 bases. CDR1 is KGHSH and CDR2 is LQKENI in the germline V gene. The CDR3 length is 12 residues. CDR3 loop: CASSPQGTEAFF. The CDR3 coding sequence is TGTGCCAGCTCACCTCAGGGCACTGAAGCTTTCTTT.

The chain has TRBV27 and TRBJ2-5, with D unclear. Between the trimmed V and J ends, which lost 8 bases and 1 base, there was a span of 5 bases. The CDR3 consists of 11 residues. CDR1 MNHEY and CDR2 SMNVEV come from the germline V gene (reference sequence). CDR3: CASGFQETQYF. DNA of the CDR3: TGTGCCAGCGGATTCCAAGAGACCCAGTACTTC.

The genes are TRBV29-1 and TRBJ2-7; TRBD1 aligns across 12 bases. Trimming cost V 7 bases and J 2 bases; bases outside gene matches: 18. The CDR3 is 18 amino acids. Germline-derived CDR1 and CDR2 are SQVTM and ANQGSEA. Here the CDR3 reads CSGGGRRDRGPKTYEQYF. The CDR3 DNA reads TGCAGCGGTGGGGGGCGCCGGGACAGGGGGCCAAAAACCTACGAGCAGTACTTC.

The genes are TRBV7-9 and TRBJ1-3, with 7 bases lining up with TRBD1. CDR1 and CDR2 from the germline V gene are SEHNR and FQNEAQ (reference sequence). Trimming at V came to 6 bases and at J to 0 bases, leaving 5 bases not matched to a gene. The CDR3 length is 15 residues. The CDR3 protein is CASRPQGTSGNTIYF. As DNA, the CDR3 is TGTGCCAGCAGACCACAGGGGACCTCTGGAAACACCATATATTTT.

V gene TRBV7-6 combines with J gene TRBJ1-4; D unresolved. This CDR3 has 11 amino acids. Germline values: CDR1 SGHVS, CDR2 FNYEAQ. V lost 5 bases and J 5 bases, leaving 3 bases between the germline ends. Here the CDR3 reads CASSQNEKLFF. Here the CDR3 DNA reads TGTGCCAGCAGCCAGAATGAAAAACTGTTTTTT.

The rearrangement uses TRBV27 and TRBJ1-1, with TRBD1 matching over 8 bases. Per germline, CDR1 MNHEY and CDR2 SMNVEV (reference sequence). The trim removed 7 bases at V and 1 base at J, leaving 8 bases unmatched. The CDR3 spans 15 residues. The DNA for the CDR3 is TGTGCCAGCAATCGTGCGGGACAGGCGAACACTGAAGCTTTCTTT. Translated: CASNRAGQANTEAFF.

The genes are TRBV4-2 and TRBJ1-5, with 11 nucleotides matching TRBD1. Germline lookup yields CDR1 LGHNA and CDR2 YNFKEQ. The CDR3 has 18 amino acids. The V and J ends lost 0 bases and 6 bases, in that order; junction bases with no gene match: 10. CDR3 sequence reads: CASSQDPPGQGVIQPQHF. The CDR3 DNA sequence: TGTGCCAGCAGCCAAGATCCCCCGGGACAGGGGGTTATTCAGCCCCAGCATTTT.

This clone occurred once. The chain combines TRBV28 with TRBJ2-7; no firm D call. The ends were cut back, 2 bases at V and 2 bases at J, with 4 bases in the middle. Germline V gene sequence: CDR1 MDHEN, CDR2 SYDVKM. The length of the CDR3 is 12 residues. The CDR3 DNA is TGTGCCAGCAGTTTAGGAACCTACGAGCAGTACTTC. Amino acid sequence: CASSLGTYEQYF.

The rearrangement joins TRBV28 to TRBJ1-2, with D uncertain. Trimming cost V 3 bases and J 8 bases, with 13 bases left between them. Germline V gene sequence: CDR1 MDHEN, CDR2 SYDVKM. The CDR3 consists of 13 residues. The CDR3 sequence: CASSLGLAYGYTF. In DNA form, the CDR3 reads TGTGCCAGCAGTTTGGGCCTGGCTTACGGCTACACCTTC.

The rearrangement joins TRBV19 to TRBJ2-3; 9 nucleotides line up with TRBD2. Losses at the gene ends were 4 bases for V and 1 base for J; bases not matched to a gene: 6. Germline V gives CDR1 LNHDA, CDR2 SQIVND (reference sequence). The CDR3 sequence is 16 residues long. Written as DNA, the CDR3 is TGTGCCAGTAGTAGAAAACGACTAGCGGGCACAGATACGCAGTATTTT. Its translation: CASSRKRLAGTDTQYF.

The chain is built from TRBV18 and TRBJ2-5, with D maybe TRBD2 (7 bases). The assigned J gene may be wrong: the sequence end matches TRBJ2-7 better. The CDR3 extends over 18 amino acids. Germline CDR1 reads KGHSH; CDR2 reads LQKENI. The CDR3 spells CASSPPTGGILGTYEQYF. The DNA of the CDR3 is TGTGCCAGCTCACCCCCAACGGGGGGCATCTTAGGGACCTACGAGCAGTACTTC.

This chain connects TRBV6-5 to TRBJ2-7, with D possibly being TRBD1 or TRBD2 (5 bases each). Germline values: CDR1 MNHEY, CDR2 SVGAGI. V dropped 6 bases and J dropped 7 bases, with 16 bases sitting between them. The CDR3 runs to 13 residues. The CDR3 region is CASSPGRVGEQYF. CDR3 nucleotide sequence: TGTGCCAGCAGCCCGGGACGAGTTGGAGAGCAGTACTTC.

This chain connects TRBV2 to TRBJ2-5; 8 bases align to TRBD2. With 6 bases clipped from V and 5 bases from J, the junction kept 11 bases outside the gene matches. The CDR3 contains 15 residues. The V gene's germline CDR1 is SNHLY and CDR2 FYNNEI. The CDR3 loop is CASRGSSGGGETQYF. The CDR3, as DNA: TGTGCCAGCAGGGGCTCGAGCGGGGGCGGTGAGACCCAGTACTTC.

CDR3 residues: CASSESSPGGYTF. The DNA for the CDR3 is TGTGCCAGCAGTGAGAGCAGCCCGGGGGGCTACACCTTC. V is TRBV2 and J is TRBJ1-2; no clear D. The germline V gene has CDR1 SNHLY and CDR2 FYNNEI. The length of the CDR3 is 13 residues. V gave up 3 bases and J gave up 8 bases, with 13 bases separating them.

The chain couples TRBV19 to TRBJ2-3; a possible D gene is TRBD1 (5 bases). This CDR3 spans 10 amino acids. In germline, CDR1 is LNHDA, CDR2 SQIVND (reference sequence). V lost 8 bases, J lost 7 bases, and 7 bases lay in between. The CDR3 sequence: CASGQYTQYF. DNA for the CDR3: TGTGCCAGTGGACAATATACGCAGTATTTT.

The rearrangement links TRBV29-1 to TRBJ1-4; D might be TRBD1 (6 bases). CDR1 and CDR2 from the germline V gene are SQVTM and ANQGSEA. CDR3 size: 12 residues. Between the trimmed V and J ends, which lost 7 bases and 3 bases, there was a span of 9 bases. In nucleotides, the CDR3 is TGCAGCGGGGGGGCATCTAATGAAAAACTGTTTTTT. The encoded protein is CSGGASNEKLFF.

J is TRBJ1-3 and V is TRBV9; 7 bases map to TRBD1. The CDR3 covers 16 residues. J was trimmed by 0 bases and V by 3 bases; bases with no gene match: 6. Germline V CDR1 and CDR2: SGDLS, YYNGEE. CDR3 nucleotide sequence: TGTGCCAGCAGCGCGGGACAGCTCATCTCTGGAAACACCATATATTTT. Translating gives CASSAGQLISGNTIYF. Full variable domain (missing parts from reference TRBV9 and TRBJ1-3): DSGVTQTPKHLITATGQRVTLRCSPRSGDLSVYWYQQSLDQGLQFLIQYYNGEERAKGNILERFSAQQFPDLHSELNLSSLELGDSALYFCASSAGQLISGNTIYFGEGSWLTVV.